Below are 31 T cell receptor beta chains sequenced from a single sample in a study of long-term antiretroviral therapy in people with HIV. Samples were assayed with immunoSEQ v3.0 at survey level. Clones were sequenced by immunoSEQ multiplex PCR, and TCRdb holds only the in-frame ones, with some missing. The sample contains more than 20,000 clones, 70% to 85% of which appear only once. The specimen was unsorted PBMCs, collected 0.5 years after starting antiretroviral therapy. All receptors derive from a man aged 18 to 29 with HIV.

The gene calls are TRBV10-3 and TRBJ2-7; unclear D gene. The CDR3 has 15 amino acids. The germline V gene encodes CDR1 ENHRY and CDR2 SYGVKD. Trimming took off 0 bases at V and 0 bases at J, with 9 bases between the two ends. Here the CDR3 reads CAISESLGGSYEQYF. The CDR3 DNA reads as TGTGCCATCAGTGAGTCATTGGGCGGCTCCTACGAGCAGTACTTC.

This clone was observed a single time. This chain links TRBV7-3 with TRBJ2-1, with 9 nucleotides matching TRBD1. CDR1 and CDR2 from the germline V gene are SGHTA and FQGTGA. Germline trimming cut 4 bases from V and 3 bases from J; bases unmatched to any gene: 4. The length of the CDR3 is 15 residues. Written as DNA, the CDR3 is TGTGCCAGCAGCTCCCGACAGGGGGGCTACAATGAGCAGTTCTTC. Its protein is CASSSRQGGYNEQFF.

The chain recombines TRBV29-1 with TRBJ2-7; D gene uncertain. The germline V gene encodes CDR1 SQVTM and CDR2 ANQGSEA. Trimming removed 4 bases from V and 3 bases from J, with 13 bases in between. The CDR3 runs 13 residues. In nucleotides, the CDR3 is TGCAGCGTTGTCGGGCGAGAGAGCTACGAGCAGTACTTC. This codes for CSVVGRESYEQYF.

The rearrangement uses TRBV5-6 and TRBJ1-3, with 9 bases matching TRBD1. Germline CDR1 is SGHDT and CDR2 is YYEEEE. The CDR3 has 15 amino acids. V lost 4 bases and J lost 2; bases outside the gene matches: 4. The CDR3 DNA is TGTGCCAGCAGCCCAGGGACAGGGCCTGGAAACACCATATATTTT. This gives the protein CASSPGTGPGNTIYF. The full variable domain, in which reference TRBV5-6 and TRBJ1-3 provide the parts outside the CDR3, is DAGVTQSPTHLIKTRGQQVTLRCSPKSGHDTVSWYQQALGQGPQFIFQYYEEEERQRGNFPDRFSGHQFPNYSSELNVNALLLGDSALYLCASSPGTGPGNTIYFGEGSWLTVV.

This clone was seen only once. This rearrangement joins TRBV28 to TRBJ2-3; the match to TRBD1 covers 9 bases. Germline V gene data show CDR1 as MDHEN and CDR2 as SYDVKM. The CDR3 covers 16 residues. With V trimmed by 7 bases and J by 1 base, 9 bases remained unmatched. The CDR3 reads CASIDRGSGGTDTQYF. For the CDR3, the DNA is TGTGCCAGCATTGACAGGGGGTCGGGGGGCACAGATACGCAGTATTTT.

The chain recombines TRBV27 with TRBJ2-7, with D perhaps given as TRBD1 or TRBD2 (5 bases each). The V end lost 6 bases, the J end lost 7 bases, and 16 bases lay between the germline ends. CDR3 length equals 13 residues. Germline lookup yields CDR1 MNHEY and CDR2 SMNVEV (reference sequence). The CDR3 protein is CASSPRRGDEQYF. The CDR3, as DNA: TGTGCCAGCAGCCCCAGGAGAGGGGATGAGCAGTACTTC.

This clone was seen just once. The gene calls are TRBV27 and TRBJ1-5; 7 bases map to TRBD1. The germline gives CDR1 MNHEY, CDR2 SMNVEV (reference sequence). CDR3 length: 16 amino acids. V shed 4 bases and J 5 bases; nucleotides not matched to a gene: 11. The chain's CDR3 is CASSSRTDRLDQPQHF. DNA of the CDR3: TGTGCCAGCAGTTCCAGGACGGACAGGTTGGATCAGCCCCAGCATTTT.

V and J are TRBV10-3 and TRBJ2-1; 11 nucleotides align to TRBD1. CDR1 is ENHRY and CDR2 is SYGVKD in the germline V gene. Trimming cost V 8 bases and J 5 bases; bases outside gene matches: 14. The CDR3 is 17 amino acids. The CDR3 region is CAIGVAIGTGGHNEQFF. The CDR3 nucleotides read TGTGCCATCGGGGTTGCGATCGGGACAGGGGGGCACAATGAGCAGTTCTTC.

This chain uses TRBV5-6 with TRBJ2-4; the D gene could be TRBD1 or TRBD2 (5 bases each). The CDR3 sequence is 15 residues long. Germline V CDR1 and CDR2: SGHDT, YYEEEE. Trimming removed 4 bases at V and 8 bases at J, with 19 bases between. CDR3 sequence: CASSQERGLLYIQYF. The DNA of the CDR3 is TGTGCCAGCAGCCAGGAGAGGGGCCTCTTGTACATTCAGTACTTC.

The rearrangement links TRBV28 to TRBJ1-1; D may be TRBD1 (5 bases). Germline loops: CDR1 MDHEN, CDR2 SYDVKM. There are 13 residues in the CDR3. Trimming took 2 bases from V and 5 from J, leaving 9 bases between them. The CDR3 is CASSLREGTEAFF. The CDR3 DNA follows: TGTGCCAGCAGTTTACGTGAGGGGACTGAAGCTTTCTTT.

CDR3: CASSLLPLEGATGELFF. CDR3 DNA: TGTGCCAGCAGCTTACTCCCGCTAGAAGGGGCCACCGGGGAGCTGTTTTTT. The chain recombines TRBV7-9 with TRBJ2-2, with D perhaps matching TRBD1 (5 bases). In germline, CDR1 is SEHNR, CDR2 FQNEAQ (reference sequence). V dropped 2 bases and J dropped 4 bases, with 17 bases sitting between them. The CDR3 is 17 amino acids.

This chain uses TRBV6-5 with TRBJ2-1; no definite D call. The CDR3 sequence is 15 residues long. Trimming removed 4 bases at V and 0 bases at J, with 10 bases between. The germline gives CDR1 MNHEY, CDR2 SVGAGI. CDR3 residues: CASSLADSSYNEQFF. In nucleotides, the CDR3 is TGTGCCAGCAGTTTAGCTGATAGCTCCTACAATGAGCAGTTCTTC.

The chain joins TRBV9 to TRBJ1-1, with TRBD1 matching over 10 bases. Germline CDR1 reads SGDLS; CDR2 reads YYNGEE. J was trimmed by 1 base and V by 3 bases; bases with no gene match: 6. CDR3 length: 16 amino acids. This chain's CDR3 is CASSDSTGGPNTEAFF. The CDR3 DNA is TGTGCCAGCAGCGACTCGACAGGGGGCCCGAACACTGAAGCTTTCTTT.

This rearrangement joins TRBV4-3 to TRBJ1-1, with TRBD1 identical over 8 bases. With 0 bases clipped from V and 6 bases from J, the junction kept 3 bases outside the gene matches. CDR1 is LGHNA and CDR2 is YSLEER in the germline V gene. This CDR3 spans 14 amino acids. The CDR3 reads CASSQDDRGPEAFF. The CDR3 nucleotides read TGCGCCAGCAGCCAAGATGACAGGGGCCCTGAAGCTTTCTTT.

The chain employs TRBV5-4 and TRBJ1-6; D perhaps matches TRBD1 (5 bases). Germline V gene sequence: CDR1 SGHNT, CDR2 YYREEE (reference sequence). Trimming removed 8 bases at V and 6 bases at J, with 21 bases between. The CDR3 is 16 amino acids. The CDR3 spells CARLGWGRTGNSPLHF. The CDR3 nucleotides are TGTGCCAGGCTGGGGTGGGGGAGGACGGGTAATTCACCCCTCCACTTT. The full variable domain, its missing parts supplied by reference TRBV5-4 and TRBJ1-6, is ETGVTQSPTHLIKTRGQQVTLRCSSQSGHNTVSWYQQALGQGPQFIFQYYREEENGRGNFPPRFSGLQFPNYSSELNVNALELDDSALYLCARLGWGRTGNSPLHFGNGTRLTVT.

This chain uses TRBV6-6 with TRBJ2-2, with 12 nucleotides matching TRBD2. The CDR3 length is 15 residues. Germline loops: CDR1 MNHNY, CDR2 SVGAGI (reference sequence). V trimming: 9 bases; J trimming: 0 bases; junction bases outside the gene matches: 2. As DNA, the CDR3 is TGTGCCAGTCGGACTAGCGGGACGAACACCGGGGAGCTGTTTTTT. Translating gives CASRTSGTNTGELFF.

This chain connects TRBV4-1 to TRBJ2-1, with D perhaps TRBD1 (6 bases). Germline V gene data show CDR1 as MGHRA and CDR2 as YSYEKL. CDR3 length: 18 residues. Trimming shortened V by 2 bases and J by 5 bases, and 22 bases separated the two germline ends. CDR3 coding DNA: TGCGCCAGCAGCCAACCTTACAGGGATTCTGGGGGAAACAATGAGCAGTTCTTC. Translated: CASSQPYRDSGGNNEQFF.

The V and J genes are TRBV4-3 and TRBJ1-1, with no clear D. Trimming took 1 base from V and 1 from J, leaving 7 bases between them. CDR1 and CDR2 from the germline V gene are LGHNA and YSLEER. The CDR3 length is 14 residues. CDR3 sequence: CASSQGSGNTEAFF. The CDR3, as DNA: TGCGCCAGCAGCCAAGGGTCGGGGAACACTGAAGCTTTCTTT.

The gene calls are TRBV5-1 and TRBJ2-3, with D unclear. The germline V gene has CDR1 SGHRS and CDR2 YFSETQ. This CDR3 contains 14 residues. Deletions cut 0 bases from V and 2 bases from J, with 7 bases between. For the CDR3, the DNA is TGCGCCAGCAGCTTGGCCGTTCCCACAGATACGCAGTATTTT. Its protein product is CASSLAVPTDTQYF.

The rearrangement links TRBV11-3 to TRBJ2-7; 7 bases are a match to TRBD1. The germline CDR1 and CDR2 sequences are SGHNT and YENEEA. The CDR3 loop spans 14 amino acids. After removal of 3 bases from V and 5 bases from J, the junction contained 7 bases not matched to a gene. The chain's CDR3 is CASSLIQGSNEQYF. The CDR3 nucleotides read TGTGCCAGCAGCTTGATACAGGGGTCGAACGAGCAGTACTTC.

The V call is TRBV5-1, the J call TRBJ2-5; D tentatively fits TRBD1 or TRBD2 (5 bases each). The CDR3 extends over 14 amino acids. The germline V and J ends were trimmed by 2 bases and 2 bases, with 10 bases remaining between them. Germline V CDR1 and CDR2: SGHRS, YFSETQ. This chain's CDR3 is CASSFWGRQETQYF. The CDR3 DNA reads as TGCGCCAGCAGCTTTTGGGGACGGCAAGAGACCCAGTACTTC.

This chain joins TRBV7-2 and TRBJ2-5; TRBD2 might be the D (6 bases). Germline values: CDR1 SGHTA, CDR2 FQGNSA. This CDR3 is 15 amino acids long. V lost 8 bases, J lost 5 bases, and 21 bases lay in between. The CDR3 region has the DNA TGTGCCAGCGGACTAATACCCTCCGTCTATGAGACCCAGTACTTC. Amino acids: CASGLIPSVYETQYF.

The gene calls are TRBV30 and TRBJ2-2; D ambiguous. The CDR3 is 14 amino acids. V was trimmed by 2 bases and J by 2 bases, leaving 9 bases between them. CDR1 and CDR2 from the germline V gene are GTSNPN and SVGIG (reference sequence). The CDR3 is CAWSPRINTGELFF. The CDR3 nucleotides read TGTGCCTGGAGTCCTCGGATTAACACCGGGGAGCTGTTTTTT.

V gene TRBV4-2 combines with J gene TRBJ1-5, with unresolved D. CDR3 length: 13 residues. With 0 bases removed from V and 4 bases from J, the gap between germline ends came to 4 bases. Germline lookup yields CDR1 LGHNA and CDR2 YNFKEQ. CDR3: CASSQDLNQPQHF. The CDR3 DNA sequence: TGTGCCAGCAGCCAAGATTTAAATCAGCCCCAGCATTTT.

This clone was seen only once. The rearrangement uses TRBV28 and TRBJ1-5, with D perhaps matching TRBD1 (5 bases). Trimming took 5 bases from V and 2 from J, leaving 16 bases between them. Per germline, CDR1 MDHEN and CDR2 SYDVKM. The CDR3 loop spans 16 amino acids. CDR3: CASSSRRGAGNQPQHF. The CDR3 DNA is TGTGCCAGCAGTAGCAGGCGAGGGGCTGGCAATCAGCCCCAGCATTTT.

This chain joins TRBV4-3 and TRBJ2-4; possibly TRBD2 for D (5 bases). From germline, CDR1 is LGHNA and CDR2 YSLEER. Trimming pared 3 bases from V and 5 bases from J, leaving 5 bases between. This CDR3 is built from 12 residues. The CDR3 loop reads CASSQEENIQYF. The CDR3 DNA is TGCGCCAGCAGCCAGGAGGAAAACATTCAGTACTTC.

The chain carries TRBV11-2 and TRBJ2-1, with TRBD1 matching 7 bases. This CDR3 is 14 amino acids long. The germline V gene has CDR1 SGHAT and CDR2 FQNNGV. Unmatched junction bases numbered 5, after V lost 5 bases and J lost 4 bases. CDR3 protein: CASSKQQGYNEQFF. CDR3 DNA: TGTGCCAGCAGCAAACAACAGGGGTACAATGAGCAGTTCTTC.

The chain recombines TRBV28 with TRBJ1-2, with D hard to call. The V gene's germline CDR1 is MDHEN and CDR2 SYDVKM. Trimming took 3 bases from V and 4 from J, leaving 15 bases between them. The CDR3 spans 15 residues. The chain's CDR3 is CASSLKQSRGYGYTF. The CDR3 region has the DNA TGTGCCAGCAGTTTGAAACAGAGCCGCGGCTATGGCTACACCTTC.

The V call is TRBV15, the J call TRBJ2-2; D is possibly TRBD1 (5 bases). Germline values: CDR1 LNHNV, CDR2 YYDKDF (reference sequence). The V end was cut by 5 bases, the J end by 5 bases, with 9 bases between. This CDR3 has 13 amino acids. The CDR3 nucleotides read TGTGCCACCAGCCGTACAGGTACCGGGGAGCTGTTTTTT. Its protein product is CATSRTGTGELFF.

The V gene is TRBV7-9, the J gene TRBJ2-7; no clear D. Trimming cost V 1 base and J 6 bases, with 13 bases left between them. Germline-derived CDR1 and CDR2 are SEHNR and FQNEAQ (reference sequence). The CDR3 has 14 amino acids. The CDR3 spells CASSLERWGFEQYF. The CDR3 coding sequence is TGTGCCAGCAGCTTAGAGAGGTGGGGATTCGAGCAGTACTTC.

The chain carries TRBV5-1 and TRBJ2-7, with TRBD2 matching over 8 bases. The V and J ends lost 4 bases and 2 bases, in that order; junction bases with no gene match: 8. Germline lookup yields CDR1 SGHRS and CDR2 YFSETQ. This CDR3 has 15 residues. For the CDR3, the DNA is TGCGCCAGCAGCCCCCAGGGGCGGGGGGCCTACGAGCAGTACTTC. Amino acids: CASSPQGRGAYEQYF. Full variable domain (missing parts from reference TRBV5-1 and TRBJ2-7): KAGVTQTPRYLIKTRGQQVTLSCSPISGHRSVSWYQQTPGQGLQFLFEYFSETQRNKGNFPGRFSGRQFSNSRSEMNVSTLELGDSALYLCASSPQGRGAYEQYFGPGTRLTVT.